This T cell receptor (beta chain) was observed in a study of shared clonotypes between healthy human individuals. Study-wide context: Each donor had three CD4 naive, three CD4 memory, two CD8 naive and one CD8 memory plate.

As for this clone: Its antigen is as yet unknown. This specimen includes other DNA sequences encoding the same CDR3.

The V gene's germline CDR1 is MDHEN and CDR2 SYDVKM. CDR3 size: 12 residues. V lost 5 bases to trimming and J lost 4 bases, with 9 bases between them. Sequencing used immunoSEQ multiplex PCR; TCRdb keeps in-frame clones, though not all of them. The sample comprises roughly 1,500,000 clones, nearly 99% of which are singletons, and roughly 0.42% rests with the top ten. Points from the study as a whole: Non-shared clonotypes displayed generation probabilities falling below those of clonotypes present in all four donors. Clonotype sharing levels among donors were expected to vary with sequencing depth.

This clonotype was obtained from a man aged 30-40 years in good health. The chain couples TRBV28 to TRBJ2-7, with D unresolved. The sample consisted of naive CD4+ T cells sorted from blood. Noted subset: CD45RA+ positively selected. This CDR3 reads CASSPTLYEQYF. CDR3 sequence (DNA): TGTGCCAGCAGTCCCACCCTTTACGAGCAGTACTTC. Full variable domain (outside the CDR3, taken from reference TRBV28 and TRBJ2-7): DVKVTQSSRYLVKRTGEKVFLECVQDMDHENMFWYRQDPGLGLRLIYFSYDVKMKEKGDIPEGYSVSREKKERFSLILESASTNQTSMYLCASSPTLYEQYFGPGTRLTVT.